This entry is about one T cell receptor beta chain. The antigen is not known. TCR beta libraries were prepared from cDNA with unique molecular identifiers. One entry per CDR3 protein, called by TCRdb with MiXCR from the PCR reads. The table lists 650,000 to 850,000 distinct CDR3 sequences, about 53% of them singletons. The entry originates in a study of post-analysis software for immune sequencing data. Across the whole study: Relapsing-remitting, secondary progressive and progressive-relapsing courses of multiple sclerosis were included. Findings of the study overall: There were a few TRBV segments more frequent in patients than controls, and TRBV5-6, TRBV5-1 and TRBV20-1 were among them.

Trimming left V 2 bases short and J 0 bases short, with 12 bases between. The CDR3 sequence is 16 residues long. Germline V gene sequence: CDR1 SGHDT, CDR2 YYEEEE. This TCR was sampled from a girl between 5 and 17 years old with multiple sclerosis. The sample was blood. This chain connects TRBV5-6 to TRBJ2-1; TRBD1 might be the D (5 bases). CDR3 sequence reads: CASSFRTLSSYNEQFF. For the CDR3, the DNA is TGTGCCAGCAGCTTTAGGACACTCAGCTCCTACAATGAGCAGTTCTTC.